The 11 T cell receptor beta chains below come from one sample, sequenced in a study of blood T cell repertoires in COVID-19 (TCRdb year 2020). Library preparation employed the immunoSEQ multiplex PCR assay. TCRdb's version of the immuneACCESS table is confined to in-frame rearrangements and falls short of the full clone set. An unresolved V gene accounts for under half of the shortfall where checked; the remainder is of unknown origin. The sample records roughly 190,000 clones, 80% to 85% of which are singletons. The top ten clonotypes cover 15% to 20% of the sample. The sequenced sample consisted of peripheral blood. These receptors were collected from a human donor in a cohort sampled during active COVID-19.

This clone was recorded a few times. This chain joins TRBV5-1 and TRBJ2-2, with 16 bases that match TRBD2. V lost 4 bases and J lost 0; bases outside the gene matches: 6. The CDR3 totals 19 residues. The V gene's germline CDR1 is SGHRS and CDR2 YFSETQ. CDR3: CASSLPGLAGGTNTGELFF. CDR3 bases: TGCGCCAGCAGCCTACCGGGACTAGCGGGAGGGACGAACACCGGGGAGCTGTTTTTT.

This clone was found once. The chain combines TRBV11-2 with TRBJ1-6, with unresolved D. The germline gives CDR1 SGHAT, CDR2 FQNNGV. The V gene lost 0 bases and the J gene lost 7 bases, with 7 bases spanning the gap. CDR3 length equals 14 residues. The CDR3 DNA reads as TGTGCCAGCAGCTTAGATACCGGGAATTCACCCCTCCACTTT. This codes for CASSLDTGNSPLHF. Based on the CDR3 plus reference TRBV11-2 and TRBJ1-6, the full variable domain is EAGVAQSPRYKIIEKRQSVAFWCNPISGHATLYWYQQILGQGPKLLIQFQNNGVVDDSQLPKDRFSAERLKGVDSTLKIQPAKLEDSAVYLCASSLDTGNSPLHFGNGTRLTVT.

The V call is TRBV6-5, the J call TRBJ1-2; 7 bases are shared with TRBD1. V lost 6 bases to trimming and J lost 2 bases; unmatched junction nucleotides: 6. The CDR3 length is 14 residues. Germline V gene lookup returns CDR1 MNHEY and CDR2 SVGAGI. In DNA, the CDR3 is TGTGCCAGCAGGGTTCCGGGACAGAACTATGGCTACACCTTC. It specifies CASRVPGQNYGYTF.

This clone was observed once. The chain has TRBV5-1 and TRBJ2-5, with D possibly TRBD2 on 5 matching bases. Germline CDR1 SGHRS, CDR2 YFSETQ. Between the trimmed V and J ends, which lost 0 bases and 2 bases, there was a span of 14 bases. There are 16 residues in the CDR3. The CDR3 coding sequence is TGCGCCAGCAGCTTGGCCCCAGACTACAGTCAAGAGACCCAGTACTTC. Translating gives CASSLAPDYSQETQYF.

The V call is TRBV3-1 (or the pseudogene TRBV3-2), the J call TRBJ2-3; 10 bases are a match to TRBD1. V lost 4 bases and J lost 1; bases outside the gene matches: 5. CDR3 length: 16 amino acids. Per the germline V gene, CDR1 is LGHDT and CDR2 is YNNKEL (reference sequence). DNA of the CDR3: TGTGCCAGCAGCCGACGACAGGGGGCTGGCACAGATACGCAGTATTTT. This codes for CASSRRQGAGTDTQYF.

The chain has TRBV19 and TRBJ1-2; D possibly corresponds to TRBD1 (5 bases). Trimming stripped 6 bases from V and 7 bases from J, with 21 bases between. The CDR3 loop spans 15 amino acids. CDR1 is LNHDA, CDR2 SQIVND, per germline (reference sequence). In DNA, the CDR3 is TGTGCCAGTAGCCCGAGCCCCAGGGTACCAGGTGGCTACACCTTC. Amino acid sequence: CASSPSPRVPGGYTF.

J is TRBJ2-5 and V is TRBV24-1, with D possibly TRBD1 on 5 matching bases. Trimming took 4 bases from V and 5 from J, leaving 10 bases between them. Germline CDR1 and CDR2: KGHDR and SFDVKD. This CDR3 is 13 amino acids long. CDR3 coding DNA: TGTGCCACCAGTGACAGGGTTCCGGAGACCCAGTACTTC. It codes for CATSDRVPETQYF.

The chain links TRBV7-2 to TRBJ1-3; 10 bases are shared with TRBD1. Losses at the gene ends were 6 bases for V and 4 bases for J; bases not matched to a gene: 6. Germline CDR1 reads SGHTA; CDR2 reads FQGNSA. This CDR3 has 15 residues. This chain's CDR3 is CASRTGQGKGNTIYF. The DNA for the CDR3 is TGTGCCAGCAGAACGGGACAGGGGAAAGGAAACACCATATATTTT. Filled out from reference TRBV7-2 and TRBJ1-3, the complete variable domain reads GAGVSQSPSNKVTEKGKDVELRCDPISGHTALYWYRQSLGQGLEFLIYFQGNSAPDKSGLPSDRFSAERTGGSVSTLTIQRTQQEDSAVYLCASRTGQGKGNTIYFGEGSWLTVV.

The rearrangement uses TRBV2 and TRBJ2-5; no clear D gene. Germline values: CDR1 SNHLY, CDR2 FYNNEI. The CDR3 loop spans 12 amino acids. V lost 3 bases, J lost 6 bases, and 8 bases lay in between. The CDR3: CASSDEAQTQYF. CDR3 nucleotide sequence: TGTGCCAGCAGTGATGAGGCCCAGACCCAGTACTTC.

V gene TRBV6-6 combines with J gene TRBJ1-5, with a possible D match to TRBD1 (6 bases). This CDR3 is 17 amino acids long. The germline V gene has CDR1 MNHNY and CDR2 SVGAGI (reference sequence). The V end was cut by 5 bases, the J end by 2 bases, with 19 bases between. The CDR3 sequence is CASSPFSDRFGNQPQHF. In DNA, the CDR3 is TGTGCCAGCAGTCCCTTTTCCGACAGGTTTGGCAATCAGCCCCAGCATTTT.

The rearrangement joins TRBV1 to TRBJ2-7; the tabulated D call, TRBD1, remains unverified against the DNA. TRBV1 counts as a pseudogene. This CDR3 is built from 14 residues. The CDR3, as DNA: TGCACCAGCAGCAACCGGGACAGGCTCGACGAGCAGTACTTC. Its translation: CTSSNRDRLDEQYF.